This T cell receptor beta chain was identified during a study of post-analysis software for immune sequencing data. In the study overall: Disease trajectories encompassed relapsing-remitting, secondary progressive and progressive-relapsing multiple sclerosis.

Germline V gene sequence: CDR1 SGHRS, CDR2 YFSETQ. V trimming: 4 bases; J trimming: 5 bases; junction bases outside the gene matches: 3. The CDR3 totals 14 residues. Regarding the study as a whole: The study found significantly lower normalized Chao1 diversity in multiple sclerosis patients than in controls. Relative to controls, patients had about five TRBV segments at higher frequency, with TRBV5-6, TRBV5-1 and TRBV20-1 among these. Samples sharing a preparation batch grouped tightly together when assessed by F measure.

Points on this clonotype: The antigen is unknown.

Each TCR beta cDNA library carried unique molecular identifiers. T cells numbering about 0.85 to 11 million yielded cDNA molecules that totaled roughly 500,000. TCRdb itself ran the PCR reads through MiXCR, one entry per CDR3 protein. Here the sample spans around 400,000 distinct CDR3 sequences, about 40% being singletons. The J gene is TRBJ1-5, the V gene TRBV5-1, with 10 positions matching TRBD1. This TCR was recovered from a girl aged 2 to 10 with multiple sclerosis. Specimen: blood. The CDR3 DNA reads TGCGCCAGCAGCACCGGGACAGGGGATCAGCCCCAGCATTTT. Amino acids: CASSTGTGDQPQHF. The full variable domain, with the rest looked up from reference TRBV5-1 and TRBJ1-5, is KAGVTQTPRYLIKTRGQQVTLSCSPISGHRSVSWYQQTPGQGLQFLFEYFSETQRNKGNFPGRFSGRQFSNSRSEMNVSTLELGDSALYLCASSTGTGDQPQHFGDGTRLSIL.